This T cell receptor beta chain is drawn from a study of early T cells in non-severe SARS-CoV-2 infection. Study-wide background: Sequencing used unsorted whole-blood bulk RNA, so chains lack pairing.

The CDR3 spans 15 residues. Per the germline V gene, CDR1 is SGHKS and CDR2 is YYEKEE (reference sequence). J lost 5 bases, V lost 9 bases, and 14 bases had no gene match. This clonotype was seen at least ten times. Its antigen is still unknown. The study's findings and limits: The VDJdb matching leaned toward anti-spike CD8 responses and overlooked private and CD4 specificities.

Unique molecular identifiers were affixed to single, distinct cDNA molecules. In TCRdb, the 5' RACE reads were re-called with MiXCR into one record per CDR3 protein. The sample has some 80,000 distinct CDR3 sequences; around 12% are singletons. Sequencing used whole blood, obtained at baseline. The TCR sequence derives from an adult who was a healthcare worker with PCR-confirmed SARS-CoV-2 infection or an uninfected control (not recorded which). The donor label of this sample is uncertain. V usage is TRBV5-5 and J usage is TRBJ2-1; TRBD1 matches 7 bases. CDR3 coding DNA: TGTGCCACCGCAGCCCGGGACAGAGCCAACAATGAGCAGTTCTTC. Translated, it gives CATAARDRANNEQFF.